This T cell receptor beta chain was identified in a study of shared clonotypes between healthy human individuals. Genomic DNA from each subset was divided evenly over several immunoSEQ plates. The data were produced by immunoSEQ multiplex PCR, yet TCRdb's version contains in-frame clones alone and is incomplete. The sample holds millions of clones, 85% to 95% seen once. Concerning this clone itself: Its antigen is still unknown. The sample carries other DNA sequences with the same CDR3.

The CDR3 runs 14 residues. Germline values: CDR1 KGHSH, CDR2 LQKENI. The ends lost 3 bases at V and 0 bases at J; junction bases unmatched: 1. Study results and limitations: Generation probability values for non-shared clonotypes were lower than those for clonotypes shared by all four donors.

What was sequenced was naive CD4+ T cells sorted from blood. The subset here: CD45RA+ positively selected. V usage is TRBV18 and J usage is TRBJ1-1; 7 nucleotides line up with TRBD1. The clonotype was recovered from a man aged 18 to 30 in good health. CDR3 in amino acids: CASSPDRVNTEAFF. DNA for the CDR3: TGTGCCAGCTCACCCGACAGGGTGAACACTGAAGCTTTCTTT.